This record looks at one T cell receptor (beta chain) sequence and its context. The target antigen is unknown. This sample was included in a study of radiotherapy plus CTLA-4 blockade in lung cancer. Study-wide points: Early blood T cell clone dynamics, with interferon-beta, were reported to best predict response.

Focal radiation and CTLA-4 blockade (ipilimumab) were tested in chemo-refractory metastatic non-small-cell lung cancer patients. Sequencing used immunoSEQ multiplex PCR; TCRdb keeps in-frame clones, though not all of them. The sample consists of 55,000 to 75,000 clones, about 72% of them appearing once. This TCR came from a human donor with non-small cell lung cancer whose response to radiotherapy plus ipilimumab could not be evaluated. Some clones in this sample may be carry-over from other donors' samples. Sequenced here: peripheral blood, sampled from a patient treated with radiotherapy plus ipilimumab.

CDR3 loop: CASSHTGTGGYTF. The DNA for the CDR3 is TGTGCCAGCAGCCATACCGGGACTGGTGGCTACACCTTC. The V gene is TRBV14, the J gene TRBJ1-2; weak D call: TRBD1 (5 bases). Germline-derived CDR1 and CDR2 are SGHDN and FVKESK. The CDR3 loop spans 13 amino acids. Trimming pared 3 bases from V and 7 bases from J, leaving 12 bases between.